The next 27 T cell receptor beta chains were all read from a single sample in a study of T cells after posttransplantation cyclophosphamide (dated by TCRdb to about 2016). The method behind the library was the immunoSEQ multiplex PCR assay. The table comes from immuneACCESS by way of TCRdb, which keeps in-frame sequences with V and J called. Part of the clones is missing from these tables; in studies checked, under half for an unresolved V gene and the rest for unknown reasons. The sample data list around 1,900 clones, and 90% to 95% of these were observed just once. Around 1.5% of the sample is taken by the ten largest. The material sequenced was naive CD8+ T cells sorted from PBMCs. All receptors derive from a woman aged 55-69 years in good health, CMV-negative, and a related stem cell transplant donor.

V is TRBV27 and J is TRBJ2-5, with 9 bases aligning to TRBD2. In germline, CDR1 is MNHEY, CDR2 SMNVEV (reference sequence). J gave up 1 base and V 6 bases, and 9 bases lay outside the gene matches. The CDR3 runs to 16 residues. The CDR3 loop reads CASSTLASGTQETQYF. The CDR3 DNA follows: TGTGCCAGCAGCACTCTTGCTAGCGGGACCCAAGAGACCCAGTACTTC.

The genes are TRBV28 and TRBJ2-3, with 12 bases lining up with TRBD2. CDR3 size: 17 residues. V shed 4 bases, J shed 1 base, and the junction held 6 bases outside the gene matches. Per germline, CDR1 MDHEN and CDR2 SYDVKM. The CDR3 DNA is TGTGCCAGCAGTTCAGTAAGGACTAGCGGGGGCACAGATACGCAGTATTTT. It translates to CASSSVRTSGGTDTQYF.

The chain employs TRBV6-1 and TRBJ2-7; the D is unclear. Germline loops: CDR1 MNHNS, CDR2 SASEGT. The CDR3 totals 15 residues. Trimming stripped 11 bases from V and 3 bases from J, with 23 bases between. CDR3 residues: CASVLRRILFYEQYF. For the CDR3, the DNA is TGTGCCTCTGTCCTGAGGCGGATCTTATTCTACGAGCAGTACTTC.

J is TRBJ2-5 and V is TRBV5-6; 7 nucleotides line up with TRBD2. CDR3 length equals 14 residues. CDR1 is SGHDT and CDR2 is YYEEEE in the germline V gene. The junction had 7 bases not matched to a gene; V was cut back by 3 bases and J by 5 bases. CDR3 amino acids: CASSSPGLEETQYF. The CDR3 region has the DNA TGTGCCAGCAGCTCACCAGGACTAGAGGAGACCCAGTACTTC.

The genes are TRBV5-4 and TRBJ2-7, with 9 bases lining up with TRBD1. Looked up from germline, CDR1 is SGHNT and CDR2 is YYREEE (reference sequence). The CDR3 is made up of 14 amino acids. The ends lost 5 bases at V and 5 bases at J; junction bases unmatched: 8. The DNA for the CDR3 is TGTGCCAGCAGATTTTCGGGACAGGGACACGAGCAGTACTTC. Translated: CASRFSGQGHEQYF.

This chain connects TRBV19 to TRBJ2-1; TRBD2 might be the D (5 bases). V was pared by 5 bases and J by 6 bases, with 14 bases between. The germline V gene has CDR1 LNHDA and CDR2 SQIVND (reference sequence). The CDR3 runs to 14 residues. The CDR3 spells CASSSRTYLNEQFF. CDR3 coding DNA: TGTGCCAGTAGTTCCAGGACTTATCTCAATGAGCAGTTCTTC.

The J gene is TRBJ2-1, the V gene TRBV19; 7 bases align to TRBD2. The CDR3 is 15 amino acids. Trimming removed 1 base from V and 2 bases from J; junction bases left unmatched: 2. CDR1 LNHDA and CDR2 SQIVND come from the germline V gene (reference sequence). The CDR3 spells CASSIGGSTYNEQFF. The CDR3 bases are TGTGCCAGTAGTATAGGCGGGAGCACCTACAATGAGCAGTTCTTC. The full variable domain, rest sourced from reference TRBV19 and TRBJ2-1, is DGGITQSPKYLFRKEGQNVTLSCEQNLNHDAMYWYRQDPGQGLRLIYYSQIVNDFQKGDIAEGYSVSREKKESFPLTVTSAQKNPTAFYLCASSIGGSTYNEQFFGPGTRLTVL.

The J gene is TRBJ2-3, the V gene TRBV13; TRBD2 agrees at 11 bases. The CDR3 sequence is 15 residues long. V was clipped by 3 bases and J by 4 bases; unmatched bases: 3. Germline V gene data show CDR1 as PRHDT and CDR2 as FYEKMQ (reference sequence). The chain's CDR3 is CASSFSGGAADTQYF. The CDR3 coding sequence is TGTGCCAGCAGCTTTAGCGGGGGGGCAGCAGATACGCAGTATTTT.

The chain combines TRBV28 with TRBJ2-1; 14 bases agree with TRBD2. The CDR3 runs to 16 residues. CDR1 MDHEN and CDR2 SYDVKM come from the germline V gene. Germline trimming cut 6 bases from V and 7 bases from J; bases unmatched to any gene: 8. The CDR3 sequence: CASSRPGTSGRNEQFF. The DNA of the CDR3 is TGTGCCAGCAGCCGCCCAGGGACTAGCGGGAGAAATGAGCAGTTCTTC.

V usage is TRBV7-9 and J usage is TRBJ1-3; TRBD1 aligns across 8 bases. This CDR3 comprises 18 residues. Per the germline V gene, CDR1 is SEHNR and CDR2 is FQNEAQ (reference sequence). The ends lost 4 bases at V and 6 bases at J; junction bases unmatched: 17. CDR3 sequence reads: CASSSSIVTGGHSNTIYF. CDR3 in DNA: TGTGCCAGCAGCTCTTCGATTGTCACAGGGGGGCACTCAAACACCATATATTTT.

V gene TRBV28 combines with J gene TRBJ1-5; D gene ambiguous. Between the trimmed V and J ends, which lost 3 bases and 4 bases, there was a span of 10 bases. The CDR3 runs 14 residues. CDR1 MDHEN and CDR2 SYDVKM come from the germline V gene. In DNA form, the CDR3 reads TGTGCCAGCAGTTTTCTCGAGGAAAATCAGCCCCAGCATTTT. This codes for CASSFLEENQPQHF. The whole variable domain, remainder taken from reference TRBV28 and TRBJ1-5, is DVKVTQSSRYLVKRTGEKVFLECVQDMDHENMFWYRQDPGLGLRLIYFSYDVKMKEKGDIPEGYSVSREKKERFSLILESASTNQTSMYLCASSFLEENQPQHFGDGTRLSIL.

This chain joins TRBV27 and TRBJ2-7, with TRBD2 matching 8 bases. There are 14 residues in the CDR3. CDR1 and CDR2 from the germline V gene are MNHEY and SMNVEV (reference sequence). Trimming at V came to 5 bases and at J to 5 bases, leaving 8 bases not matched to a gene. CDR3 bases: TGTGCCAGCAGTCCTAGCGGGCTTGAGGACGAGCAGTACTTC. Its protein product is CASSPSGLEDEQYF.

The chain combines TRBV19 with TRBJ2-4, with TRBD2 identical over 7 bases. V lost 9 bases and J lost 7; bases outside the gene matches: 9. The CDR3 consists of 13 residues. Per the germline V gene, CDR1 is LNHDA and CDR2 is SQIVND (reference sequence). In DNA form, the CDR3 reads TGTGCCAGCCGACTAGCCCCAATGAACATTCAGTACTTC. Amino acids: CASRLAPMNIQYF.

This clone showed up just a few times. V usage is TRBV5-4 and J usage is TRBJ1-1; 8 bases match TRBD1. This CDR3 region has 14 residues. V was clipped by 4 bases and J by 8 bases; unmatched bases: 10. The germline CDR1 and CDR2 sequences are SGHNT and YYREEE (reference sequence). The CDR3: CASSPLPGQDEAFF. CDR3 DNA: TGTGCCAGCAGCCCGCTTCCGGGACAGGACGAAGCTTTCTTT.

This chain uses TRBV11-3 with TRBJ2-1; a weak D match, TRBD1 (6 bases). The CDR3 runs 12 residues. V gave up 5 bases and J gave up 11 bases, with 13 bases separating them. Germline CDR1 is SGHNT and CDR2 is YENEEA. This CDR3 reads CASSGRTEKQFF. The CDR3, as DNA: TGTGCCAGCAGCGGTCGGACAGAGAAGCAGTTCTTC.

V usage is TRBV19 and J usage is TRBJ1-5; D remains ambiguous. V was cut by 0 bases and J by 4 bases, with 10 bases left in between. The CDR3 length is 15 residues. Germline V CDR1 and CDR2: LNHDA, SQIVND (reference sequence). CDR3 in DNA: TGTGCCAGTAGTATAGACAATGGGCTTAATCAGCCCCAGCATTTT. This translates into CASSIDNGLNQPQHF.

The chain carries TRBV11-1 and TRBJ2-7; D remains ambiguous. The V end lost 6 bases, the J end lost 4 bases, and 13 bases lay between the germline ends. The CDR3 is 13 residues long. The germline CDR1 and CDR2 sequences are SGHAT and FQDESV (reference sequence). The CDR3 nucleotides read TGTGCCAGCAGTCCCACCTTAGAATACGAGCAGTACTTC. This sequence encodes CASSPTLEYEQYF.

This sequence joins TRBV14 and TRBJ2-1; a weak D match, TRBD2 (7 bases). The ends were cut back, 4 bases at V and 0 bases at J, with 13 bases in the middle. In germline, CDR1 is SGHDN, CDR2 FVKESK. CDR3 length: 16 residues. The CDR3 reads CASSLRGGGSYNEQFF. DNA of the CDR3: TGTGCCAGCAGCCTCCGGGGAGGGGGCTCCTACAATGAGCAGTTCTTC.

V gene TRBV28 combines with J gene TRBJ1-6; D gene ambiguous. Per germline, CDR1 MDHEN and CDR2 SYDVKM. The CDR3 sequence is 13 residues long. The ends were cut back, 4 bases at V and 6 bases at J, with 7 bases in the middle. CDR3 sequence reads: CASSSLPNSPLHF. DNA for the CDR3: TGTGCCAGCAGTTCCCTACCTAATTCACCCCTCCACTTT.

This clone has only one observation. The chain recombines TRBV11-2 with TRBJ2-3; TRBD2 matches at 10 bases. In germline, CDR1 is SGHAT, CDR2 FQNNGV. V lost 3 bases and J lost 2; bases outside the gene matches: 2. The length of the CDR3 is 15 residues. The CDR3 sequence: CASSLLAGDTDTQYF. The CDR3 nucleotides read TGTGCCAGCAGCTTGCTAGCGGGGGACACAGATACGCAGTATTTT.

The J gene is TRBJ2-3, the V gene TRBV30; weak D call: TRBD1 (6 bases). Trimming removed 2 bases from V and 2 bases from J, with 14 bases in between. The CDR3 has 15 residues. Germline V lookup: CDR1 GTSNPN, CDR2 SVGIG (reference sequence). The chain's CDR3 is CAWSYGQGNTDTQYF. In nucleotides, the CDR3 is TGTGCCTGGAGTTACGGGCAGGGGAACACAGATACGCAGTATTTT.

This clone has only one observation. The chain recombines TRBV6-6 with TRBJ2-7; TRBD2 aligns across 9 bases. The junction had 3 bases not matched to a gene; V was cut back by 0 bases and J by 3 bases. Germline V lookup: CDR1 MNHNY, CDR2 SVGAGI (reference sequence). CDR3 length: 15 residues. The DNA for the CDR3 is TGTGCCAGCAGTTACTCGGCTAGCGGGAACTACGAGCAGTACTTC. Translating it yields CASSYSASGNYEQYF.

This clone appeared a single time. V and J are TRBV4-1 and TRBJ2-5; tentatively, D is TRBD2 (6 bases). The ends were cut back, 4 bases at V and 5 bases at J, with 17 bases in the middle. This CDR3 is built from 15 residues. CDR1 MGHRA and CDR2 YSYEKL come from the germline V gene. The CDR3 protein is CASSPVEGGWETQYF. The CDR3 region has the DNA TGCGCCAGCAGCCCGGTAGAGGGAGGATGGGAGACCCAGTACTTC.

The CDR3 loop is CAWKGAGAYETQYF. CDR3 nucleotides: TGTGCCTGGAAAGGTGCGGGGGCGTACGAGACCCAGTACTTC. V is TRBV30 and J is TRBJ2-5; the D gene is possibly TRBD2 (7 bases). The V gene lost 4 bases and the J gene lost 5 bases, with 17 bases spanning the gap. Per the germline V gene, CDR1 is GTSNPN and CDR2 is SVGIG (reference sequence). CDR3 size: 14 residues.

This chain connects TRBV29-1 to TRBJ2-5; D might be TRBD1 (7 bases). V gave up 5 bases and J gave up 2 bases, with 15 bases separating them. The germline gives CDR1 SQVTM, CDR2 ANQGSEA. This CDR3 is 14 amino acids long. The CDR3 DNA is TGCAGCGTTATGACAGGGAGGAATCAAGAGACCCAGTACTTC. It translates to CSVMTGRNQETQYF.

The chain uses TRBV27 and TRBJ1-1; no clear D gene. The CDR3 is 11 residues long. V gave up 4 bases and J gave up 3 bases, with 3 bases separating them. CDR1 is MNHEY, CDR2 SMNVEV, per germline (reference sequence). The CDR3, as DNA: TGTGCCAGCAGTTCATACACTGAAGCTTTCTTT. Its protein product is CASSSYTEAFF.

V usage is TRBV27 and J usage is TRBJ1-4, with D possibly TRBD1 on 5 matching bases. The CDR3 is 15 residues long. Germline CDR1 reads MNHEY; CDR2 reads SMNVEV (reference sequence). Trimming removed 4 bases from V and 0 bases from J, with 9 bases in between. The CDR3 reads CASSWGLATNEKLFF. In DNA form, the CDR3 reads TGTGCCAGCAGTTGGGGACTGGCAACTAATGAAAAACTGTTTTTT.